What follows describes a single T cell receptor beta chain. The antigen it binds to is not known. Base qualities are not at hand, and no much larger clone is one base apart. In the prospective study, participants were 18 to 89 years old, resided in approximately 22 geographic areas of the United States, and were enrolled through a virtual design. To assign participants to cohorts, the prospective study relied on clinical history that participants themselves reported in a screening survey and a study questionnaire. Each participant in the prospective study had whole blood, serum and a nasopharyngeal or oropharyngeal swab collected by mobile phlebotomists. Over an approximately 2-month period, participants in the prospective study had the option of providing additional blood draws and questionnaires. Prospective study blood samples were shipped either frozen or at room temperature before DNA extraction.

The data were taken from a study of blood T cell repertoires in COVID-19 (TCRdb year 2020). About the full investigation: ImmuneRACE Cohort 3 recovered participants were defined by two consecutive negative NP/OP PCR tests, healthcare professional clearance, or symptom resolution. Samples covering the acute and convalescent phases of COVID-19 were provided by collaborators in the United States, Italy and Spain. The prospective study material was composed of cDNA or gDNA derived from T cells, B-cell-depleted T cells, or PBMCs. The dataset comprised deeply sampled blood TCRbeta repertoires from subjects exposed to, actively infected with, or recovered from COVID-19. The repertoires were released in a freely available public database meant as a resource for research on the immune response to SARS-CoV-2. The samples were drawn from the first 160 participants of the ongoing ImmuneRACE study and from 1,254 subjects provided by 6 global collaborators. Sample metadata almost always included a de-identified subject ID, COVID-19 status, age in years and sex. Where available, HLA class I and class II types were obtained from metadata supplied by the sample provider rather than from assay-based typing. Study-wide findings and limitations: The amount of clinical and demographic metadata varied by source and participant and was provided uncurated.

The immunoSEQ Assay, a bias-controlled multiplex PCR, was used to amplify TCRbeta CDR3 regions from genomic DNA. The published analysis was carried out like this. Within the assay, amplification of reference gene primers was used to estimate how many nucleated cells each sample contained. To quantify the absolute abundance of each unique TCRbeta CDR3 rearrangement, sequence reads were collapsed and filtered. For each sample, productive Simpson clonality was calculated as the square root of Simpson's diversity index over productive rearrangements. Here the immuneACCESS table is served through TCRdb, limited to in-frame sequences with V and J called. Missing clones are a known gap in these copies; in checked studies unresolved V genes cover under half, and the rest lacks a known reason. V, J and clone size reflect that table, while D and trimming were determined from the DNA. In this sample the table shows a few hundred thousand clones, more than 70% of which occur a single time. Clones ranked in the top ten supply more than 1.5% of the sample.

The sequence was collected from a man aged 35 to 55 in a cohort exposed to, infected with or recovered from COVID-19 (not recorded which). The sequencing sample was made of PBMCs or T cells enriched from blood (not recorded which).

Here the CDR3 is given as CARHRGSGNTIYF. The nucleotides read TGTGCCAGGCACAGGGGGTCTGGAAACACCATATATTTT. The sequence joins TRBV24-1 to TRBJ1-3; 8 of the junction bases match TRBD1. V has 11 bases trimmed and J has 1 base trimmed; junction bases matching no gene number 3. The CDR3 numbers 13 residues from cysteine through phenylalanine. CDR3 DNA is the only sequence kept; it has 39 bases, read in frame from the first base. CDR1 KGHDR and CDR2 SFDVKD are derived from the germline V gene.